This T cell receptor beta chain was recovered during a study of a mutant IDH1 vaccine in newly diagnosed glioma. Whole-study context: With temozolomide cycles, or 4-6 weeks after radiotherapy alone, vaccination was started. Patients got radiotherapy, temozolomide, or both beforehand, and most got both. Week 35 brought visit V12, which was followed by visit V13 at week 47.

For this clone: Its antigen is undetermined.

Libraries were prepared by immunoSEQ multiplex PCR; TCRdb keeps only in-frame clonotypes and omits some of them. The table includes roughly 32,000 clones, roughly 80% detected once. Time point: week 35, safety follow-up. With topical imiquimod, each dose of the vaccine consisted of 300 ug of mutant IDH1 20-mer peptide. V lost 6 bases to trimming and J lost 8 bases; unmatched junction nucleotides: 12. The germline V gene encodes CDR1 MRHNA and CDR2 SNTAGT. This CDR3 has 14 amino acids. V and J are TRBV6-4 and TRBJ1-2; 7 bases match TRBD1. The input for sequencing was PBMCs, taken from a glioma patient whose treatment included an IDH1 peptide vaccine. This sequence was found in a woman in her 30s with glioma. Some clones in this sample may be carry-over from other donors' samples. The CDR3 DNA reads as TGTGCCAGCAGCCCGCAGGGGGGGACTCAGGGCTACACCTTC. Translated: CASSPQGGTQGYTF.